These T cell receptor beta chains were read from a single sample in a study of T cell repertoires and HLA-DP antigens. Sequencing used immunoSEQ multiplex PCR; TCRdb keeps in-frame clones, though not all of them. The sample includes more than 90,000 clones, 80% to 95% of them seen just once. The antigens these receptors bind are not known. What was sequenced was CD4+ T cells from PBMCs. The receptors were gathered from a woman younger than 35 in good health and CMV-seronegative. Each CDR3 is given with its conserved first and last residue. D genes are given only for firm matches. Size is omitted from some rows. Given values are once, few, many or a class for expanded clones.

size	D	length	V	J	CDR3	DNA
NA	NA	14	TRBV11-2	TRBJ1-5	CASSLEVGNQPQHF	TGTGCCAGCAGCTTAGAGGTAGGCAATCAGCCCCAGCATTTT
once	NA	13	TRBV30	TRBJ2-3	CAWRGGSTDTQYF	TGTGCCTGGCGGGGTGGGAGCACAGATACGCAGTATTTT
NA	NA	13	TRBV27	TRBJ2-7	CASPGPRTYEQYF	TGTGCCAGCCCTGGGCCCCGTACCTACGAGCAGTACTTC
NA	NA	14	TRBV9	TRBJ2-2	CASSVFRDTGELFF	TGTGCCAGCAGCGTATTTAGGGACACCGGGGAGCTGTTTTTT
NA	TRBD2	15	TRBV4-2	TRBJ2-3	CASSQGLAATDTQYF	TGTGCCAGCAGCCAAGGGCTAGCGGCAACAGATACGCAGTATTTT
once	NA	16	TRBV10-3	TRBJ2-1	CAIRGGLSLSYNEQFF	TGTGCCATCAGGGGGGGCCTATCCCTATCATACAATGAGCAGTTCTTC
NA	NA	13	TRBV9	TRBJ2-1	CASSVGRYNEQFF	TGTGCCAGCAGCGTAGGGCGATACAATGAGCAGTTCTTC
once	TRBD2	15	TRBV5-6	TRBJ2-1	CASSSGGTPYNEQFF	TGTGCCAGCAGCTCCGGGGGGACTCCCTACAATGAGCAGTTCTTC
NA	TRBD2	16	TRBV11-2	TRBJ2-1	CASSLGLLAGYNEQFF	TGTGCCAGCAGCTTAGGTCTACTAGCGGGCTACAATGAGCAGTTCTTC
NA	NA	12	TRBV5-4	TRBJ1-2	CASSTGPYGYTF	TGTGCCAGCAGCACGGGCCCCTATGGCTACACCTTC
NA	NA	13	TRBV28	TRBJ1-2	CASSQGFSYGYTF	TGTGCCAGCAGTCAGGGGTTTAGTTATGGCTACACCTTC
NA	TRBD1	14	TRBV27	TRBJ1-6	CASSLWDRRSPLHF	TGTGCCAGCAGTTTGTGGGACAGGCGGTCACCCCTCCACTTT
NA	NA	11	TRBV7-8	TRBJ2-7	CASSPDHEQYF	TGTGCCAGCAGCCCAGATCACGAGCAGTACTTC
NA	TRBD2	17	TRBV7-2	TRBJ2-3	CASSLAGTTGVRDTQYF	TGTGCCAGCAGCTTAGCCGGGACTACAGGAGTGAGAGATACGCAGTATTTT
NA	TRBD1	16	TRBV13	TRBJ2-3	CASSPGTALSTDTQYF	TGTGCCAGCAGCCCAGGGACAGCTTTAAGCACAGATACGCAGTATTTT
once	TRBD1	14	TRBV18	TRBJ2-5	CASSPNTGGETQYF	TGTGCCAGCTCACCTAATACAGGGGGAGAGACCCAGTACTTC